Listed below are T cell receptor beta chains from one sample, sequenced in a study of T cell responses to AZD1222 COVID-19 vaccine. The method was immunoSEQ multiplex PCR; TCRdb's version includes in-frame clones alone and lacks a portion of them. This sample yields around 130,000 clones, of which roughly 88% are seen a single time; 9.4% belongs to the top ten. Sequences were derived from peripheral blood, sampled on day 0 of AZD1222 vaccination. The origin of the receptors is an adult in good health. The CDR3 runs from the conserved cysteine through the conserved F or W. The order of the fields is D gene, clone size, J gene, V gene, CDR3 DNA, CDR3 protein. D genes are given only for firm matches. Expanded clones get a size class; other rows say once, few or many, or leave the size out.

>TRBD1|NA|TRBJ2-7|TRBV20-1
TGCAGTGCCAGCAGGGGGTACGAGCAGTACTTC
CSASRGYEQYF
>TRBD2|once|TRBJ2-3|TRBV9
TGTGCCAGCAGCGTAGGCGCTAGCGGTTCAGTTGATACGCAGTATTTT
CASSVGASGSVDTQYF
>NA|NA|TRBJ2-4|TRBV27
TGTGCCAGCAGTCCTCGGGACGGATCCCTAGCCAAAAACATTCAGTACTTC
CASSPRDGSLAKNIQYF
>TRBD1|few|TRBJ1-2|TRBV6-2/TRBV6-3
TGTGCCAGCAGTTACTCGATGGGGACAGCTAACTATGGCTACACCTTC
CASSYSMGTANYGYTF
>TRBD2|NA|TRBJ2-7|TRBV6-5
TGTGCCAGCAGAGGGACTAGCGGGTTCTACGAGCAGTACTTC
CASRGTSGFYEQYF
>NA|once|TRBJ2-1|TRBV20-1
TGCAGTGCTAGTCAGAGCTACAATGAGCAGTTCTTC
CSASQSYNEQFF
>NA|once|TRBJ2-3|TRBV18
TGTGCCAGCTCACTACGCGAGGGGGGGACAGATACGCAGTATTTT
CASSLREGGTDTQYF
>NA|NA|TRBJ2-2|TRBV24-1
TGTGCCACCAGTGATTTGAGGCTAGCTACCGGGGAGCTGTTTTTT
CATSDLRLATGELFF
>NA|NA|TRBJ1-5|TRBV19
TGTGCCAGTTCCCCAGACCTGAGTCAGCCCCAGCATTTT
CASSPDLSQPQHF
>TRBD2|NA|TRBJ2-1|TRBV24-1
TGTGCCACCAGTGACATCGGACTAGCGGGAGTTAATGAGCAGTTCTTC
CATSDIGLAGVNEQFF
>TRBD1|NA|TRBJ2-7|TRBV5-1
TGCGCCAGCAGCTTGGCGACAGGGGCCCCCTACGAGCAGTACTTC
CASSLATGAPYEQYF
>TRBD2|NA|TRBJ2-4|TRBV29-1
TGCAGCGTTCAGACTAGCGGGGGGGCCAACATTCAGTACTTC
CSVQTSGGANIQYF
>NA|NA|TRBJ1-5|TRBV4-1
TGCGCCAGCAGCCAAATGTTCGTTAGCAGATTTAGCAATCAGCCCCAGCATTTT
CASSQMFVSRFSNQPQHF
>NA|few|TRBJ2-2|TRBV2
TGTGCCCCCGGAGGGCAGACAAACACCGGGGAGCTGTTTTTT
CAPGGQTNTGELFF
>NA|NA|TRBJ2-7|TRBV25-1
TGTGCCAGCAGGGGAACGGGGGACGGCTACGAGCAGTACTTC
CASRGTGDGYEQYF
>NA|NA|TRBJ1-1|TRBV29-1
TGCAGCGTTGAAGCAGGTACAGACCGGCGGAGCACTGAAGCTTTCTTT
CSVEAGTDRRSTEAFF
>TRBD2|NA|TRBJ2-7|TRBV7-2
TGTGCCAGCAGCCCGGGGACTAGCGGGGTTTCTCGCGAGCAGTACTTC
CASSPGTSGVSREQYF
>NA|NA|TRBJ1-1|TRBV5-1
TGCGCCAGCAGCTTGAGGACGGAGAACACTGAAGCTTTCTTT
CASSLRTENTEAFF
>NA|NA|TRBJ2-3|TRBV12-5
TGTGCTAGTGGCCTTAGCACGGGGACAGATACGCAGTATTTT
CASGLSTGTDTQYF
>TRBD1|NA|TRBJ1-2|TRBV19
TGTGCCAGTAGTTGGGACAGGGTGAGCTATGGCTACACCTTC
CASSWDRVSYGYTF
>NA|NA|TRBJ2-7|TRBV6-5
TGTGCCAGCAGTTACGGGGGTCTCCTCTCCTACGAGCAGTACTTC
CASSYGGLLSYEQYF
>NA|NA|TRBJ1-6|TRBV7-6
TGTGCCAGCAGCCCCACCGCCGCCCTGAGCTCCTATAATTCACCCCTCCACTTT
CASSPTAALSSYNSPLHF
>TRBD1|NA|TRBJ2-2|TRBV6-2/TRBV6-3
TGTGCCAGCAGTGACAGGGGGAACACCGGGGAGCTGTTTTTT
CASSDRGNTGELFF
>NA|NA|TRBJ2-7|TRBV5-4
TGTGCCAGCAGCTTGGCCGGGGATCCCTACGAGCAGTACTTC
CASSLAGDPYEQYF
>NA|NA|TRBJ1-5|TRBV28
TGTGCCAGCAGTTTCCCCGACAAGAGCAATCAGCCCCAGCATTTT
CASSFPDKSNQPQHF
>NA|few|TRBJ2-7|TRBV5-1
TGCGCCAGCAGCTTGAGGGACACCTTTATCGAGCAGTACTTC
CASSLRDTFIEQYF
>TRBD1|NA|TRBJ1-3|TRBV6-5
TGTGCCAGCAGCCGCCCGGGACAGATAAACACCATATATTTT
CASSRPGQINTIYF
>NA|NA|TRBJ2-5|TRBV6-2/TRBV6-3
TGTGCCAGCAGTAGACGGACGGTCCAAGAGACCCAGTACTTC
CASSRRTVQETQYF
>TRBD1|NA|TRBJ2-7|TRBV5-4
TGTGCCAGCAGCTCCCGGGACAGGGGGTCCTACGAGCAGTACTTC
CASSSRDRGSYEQYF
>NA|NA|TRBJ1-1|TRBV18
TGTGCCAGCTCAATGGGGCAAAACACTGAAGCTTTCTTT
CASSMGQNTEAFF
>NA|NA|TRBJ1-2|TRBV3-1/TRBV3-2
TGTGCCAGCTCCAACGTCTATAACTATGGCTACACCTTC
CASSNVYNYGYTF
>NA|NA|TRBJ1-1|TRBV7-9
TGTGCCAGCAGCTCAACAGGCACTGAAGCTTTCTTT
CASSSTGTEAFF
>NA|once|TRBJ1-3|TRBV7-8
TGTGCCAGCAGCTTAGCCCGTGACGCTGGTGGAAACACCATATATTTT
CASSLARDAGGNTIYF
>NA|once|TRBJ2-3|TRBV24-1
TGTGCCACCAGTGATTTGAGAGGATTCAGCACAGATACGCAGTATTTT
CATSDLRGFSTDTQYF
>TRBD1|NA|TRBJ1-5|TRBV6-4
TGTGCCAGCAGTTCGACAGGGGACAATCAGCCCCAGCATTTT
CASSSTGDNQPQHF
>NA|once|TRBJ2-2|TRBV5-8
TGTGCCAGCAGTCCGTATACCAGGGCGAGGGAGCCCGGGGAGCTGTTTTTT
CASSPYTRAREPGELFF
>NA|NA|TRBJ1-1|TRBV24-1
TGTGCCACCAGGCTGTCGTTGTACACTGAAGCTTTCTTT
CATRLSLYTEAFF
>NA|NA|TRBJ1-2|TRBV4-2
TGTGCCAGCAGCCGGGAGGGTTATGGCTACACCTTC
CASSREGYGYTF
>TRBD1|NA|TRBJ2-7|TRBV6-5
TGTGCCAGCAGTTACTCGAGTACAGGGGCCTACGAGCAGTACTTC
CASSYSSTGAYEQYF
>TRBD1|NA|TRBJ1-2|TRBV29-1
TGCAGCGTTGAATGGGCGCAGGGGGGGAATGGCTACACCTTC
CSVEWAQGGNGYTF
>TRBD1|once|TRBJ1-2|TRBV28
TGTGCCAGTCGAGCGGACAGGGGCTATGGCTACACCTTC
CASRADRGYGYTF
>NA|NA|TRBJ2-7|TRBV10-3
TGTGCCATCAGTAAGGACGCGAGGGAGCAGTACTTC
CAISKDAREQYF
>NA|few|TRBJ2-7|TRBV7-2
TGTGCCAGCAGCTTCATTGACAGCTACGAGCAGTACTTC
CASSFIDSYEQYF
>TRBD2|NA|TRBJ2-7|TRBV6-5
TGTGCCAGCACCGGGGGGGACGAGCAGTACTTC
CASTGGDEQYF
>TRBD2|NA|TRBJ2-7|TRBV3-1/TRBV3-2
TGTGCCAGCAGCCAAGAGGCTGGGACTAAGGGGTGGTCCTACGAGCAGTACTTC
CASSQEAGTKGWSYEQYF
>TRBD2|NA|TRBJ2-2|TRBV4-1
TGCGCCAGCAGCCAGGGGGGGACCGGGGAGCTGTTTTTT
CASSQGGTGELFF
>TRBD1|once|TRBJ2-1|TRBV2
TGTGCCAGCAACAGGGGGAGAGGTGAGCAGTTCTTC
CASNRGRGEQFF
>NA|NA|TRBJ2-2|TRBV5-8
TGTGCCAGCAGCTTGGACGGGAGAACCGGGGAGCTGTTTTTT
CASSLDGRTGELFF
>TRBD1|NA|TRBJ1-5|TRBV19
TGTGCCAGTAGTCCCGGGACAGGGTATCAGCCCCAGCATTTT
CASSPGTGYQPQHF
>NA|NA|TRBJ2-1|TRBV11-2
TGTGCCAGCAGCTTAGATATGAGGGTTTGGGATGAGCAGTTCTTC
CASSLDMRVWDEQFF
>TRBD1|NA|TRBJ1-2|TRBV4-1
TGCGCCAGCAGCCAACAAGGACAGGGGGTGGATGGCTACACCTTC
CASSQQGQGVDGYTF
>TRBD1|NA|TRBJ1-1|TRBV14
TGTGCCAGCAGCCCCGGGACAGGGAACACTGAAGCTTTCTTT
CASSPGTGNTEAFF
>NA|NA|TRBJ2-2|TRBV11-3
TGTGCCAGCAGCCCCCCGGGGGCGAACACCGGGGAGCTGTTTTTT
CASSPPGANTGELFF
>TRBD1|once|TRBJ1-5|TRBV6-2/TRBV6-3
TGTGCCAGCAGTACCCGGACAGGGCCTAATCAGCCCCAGCATTTT
CASSTRTGPNQPQHF